Listed here are 10 T cell receptor beta chains from one sample, sequenced in a study of post-analysis software for immune sequencing data (dated by TCRdb to between 2014 and 2016). What the authors observed across the whole study: Patients showed significantly higher frequencies than controls for five TRBV segments, among them TRBV5-6, TRBV5-1 and TRBV20-1.

Their recognized antigens are unknown. The library was obtained by PCR. The run used an Illumina HiSeq 2500. Unique molecular identifiers were incorporated into TCR beta cDNA libraries to reduce PCR and sequencing biases. Through fastp at Q25 and MiXCR, TCRdb rebuilt clones from the public reads, retaining in-frame beta chains. Identical CDR3 protein sequences are pooled into one entry, listed with their most common genes and DNA. In this sample the table shows roughly 870,000 distinct CDR3 sequences, under 70% of which occur a single time. The ten most abundant clones make up around 4.5% of the sample. Sequenced: blood. All receptors derive from a girl under 18 with multiple sclerosis.

This clonotype was seen a handful of times. The gene calls are TRBV6-5 and TRBJ1-2; the D gene is possibly TRBD1 (5 bases). The CDR3 consists of 14 residues. Trimming shortened V by 0 bases and J by 5 bases, and 10 bases separated the two germline ends. Per the germline V gene, CDR1 is MNHEY and CDR2 is SVGAGI. CDR3 in DNA: TGTGCCAGCAGTTACTCGAGTCAGGGATATGGCTACACCTTC. Its protein is CASSYSSQGYGYTF.

The V call is TRBV6-5, the J call TRBJ1-5, with 7 bases identical to TRBD1. V gave up 0 bases and J gave up 0 bases; unmatched junction bases: 17. This CDR3 contains 21 residues. The germline CDR1 and CDR2 sequences are MNHEY and SVGAGI. The CDR3 is CASSYSSNRRQGTSSNQPQHF. The CDR3 nucleotides are TGTGCCAGCAGTTACTCCTCTAACCGTCGACAGGGTACCTCTAGCAATCAGCCCCAGCATTTT.

The chain carries TRBV25-1 and TRBJ2-5; no clear D gene. This CDR3 is 15 amino acids long. From germline, CDR1 is MGHDK and CDR2 SYGVNS. V gave up 2 bases and J gave up 5 bases, with 15 bases separating them. Here the CDR3 DNA reads TGTGCCAGCAGTGAACCGGACCTTGGACGGGAGACCCAGTACTTC. It yields the protein CASSEPDLGRETQYF.

The CDR3 here is CAISEDRESYNEQFF. The CDR3 bases are TGTGCCATCAGTGAGGACAGGGAATCCTACAATGAGCAGTTCTTC. The chain uses TRBV10-3 and TRBJ2-1; 7 bases fit TRBD1. The germline gives CDR1 ENHRY, CDR2 SYGVKD. CDR3 length: 15 residues. The J segment lost 1 base and the V segment lost 2 bases, leaving 2 bases of the junction unmatched.

The chain is built from TRBV20-1 and TRBJ2-3; D gene unclear. Germline V gene sequence: CDR1 DFQATT, CDR2 SNEGSKA (reference sequence). Trimming stripped 0 bases from V and 4 bases from J, with 20 bases between. There are 17 residues in the CDR3. The DNA of the CDR3 is TGCAGTGCTAGAGATGTCCGGGCCTCCCTGGGCCCAGATACGCAGTATTTT. Encoded protein: CSARDVRASLGPDTQYF.

The gene calls are TRBV5-5 and TRBJ2-3; 7 bases line up with TRBD2. The CDR3 spans 15 residues. With V trimmed by 8 bases and J by 1 base, 10 bases remained unmatched. Per germline, CDR1 SGHKS and CDR2 YYEKEE (reference sequence). Here the CDR3 reads CASLRGEVRTDTQYF. The CDR3 DNA reads TGTGCCAGTCTTCGGGGGGAAGTTCGCACAGATACGCAGTATTTT.

V and J are TRBV12-3 or TRBV12-4 and TRBJ2-5; 8 nucleotides line up with TRBD1. The end of the DNA is better explained by TRBJ2-7, so the J call may be wrong. The CDR3 runs to 14 residues. CDR3 amino acids: CASKGQGGLDEQYF. The CDR3 DNA follows: TGTGCCAGCAAAGGACAGGGAGGTTTGGACGAGCAGTACTTC.

This clonotype occurred many times. J is TRBJ2-7 and V is TRBV7-2; no definite D call. Deletions cut 1 base from V and 5 bases from J, with 18 bases between. Germline assignment: CDR1 SGHTA and CDR2 FQGNSA. The CDR3 is 16 amino acids. This CDR3 is CASSLGYRSQSHEQYF. CDR3 sequence (DNA): TGTGCCAGCAGCTTAGGATATCGGTCACAGTCTCACGAGCAGTACTTC.

This clonotype was detected only a few times. This sequence joins TRBV20-1 and TRBJ2-6; 8 bases are shared with TRBD1. This CDR3 is 16 amino acids long. Looked up from germline, CDR1 is DFQATT and CDR2 is SNEGSKA (reference sequence). The V gene end was trimmed by 1 base and the J gene end by 1 base; junction bases not matched to a gene: 3. The CDR3 DNA reads as TGCAGTGCTAGAGGCAGACAGGGGTCTGGGGCCAACGTCCTGACTTTC. This codes for CSARGRQGSGANVLTF.

The chain links TRBV27 to TRBJ1-5; D remains unclear. This CDR3 contains 17 residues. Germline lookup yields CDR1 MNHEY and CDR2 SMNVEV (reference sequence). The V and J ends lost 4 bases and 0 bases respectively, with 16 bases between them. The CDR3 reads CASSSRVAANSNQPQHF. For the CDR3, the DNA is TGTGCCAGCAGTTCTAGGGTGGCGGCAAATAGCAATCAGCCCCAGCATTTT.